The subject of this entry is one T cell receptor (beta chain). TCRdb reprocessed the 5' RACE reads with MiXCR, giving one entry per CDR3 protein. The sample consists of tens of thousands of distinct CDR3 sequences, approximately 15% of them appearing once. This record belongs to a study of T-cell memory formation after mild COVID-19. This CDR3 has 14 residues. Sequenced material: PBMCs or a T cell subset sorted from them (not recorded which). The receptor was derived from an adult woman who had mild COVID-19 (a few samples of this study predate the infection). Cell type and time point are not known. This chain links TRBV1 with TRBJ2-4; TRBD2, the D gene given by the table, was not confirmed from the DNA. TRBV1 corresponds to a pseudogene. The chain's CDR3 is CTSSLAGGFYIQYF. Written as DNA, the CDR3 is TGCACCAGCAGTTTAGCGGGAGGATTTTACATTCAGTACTTC.